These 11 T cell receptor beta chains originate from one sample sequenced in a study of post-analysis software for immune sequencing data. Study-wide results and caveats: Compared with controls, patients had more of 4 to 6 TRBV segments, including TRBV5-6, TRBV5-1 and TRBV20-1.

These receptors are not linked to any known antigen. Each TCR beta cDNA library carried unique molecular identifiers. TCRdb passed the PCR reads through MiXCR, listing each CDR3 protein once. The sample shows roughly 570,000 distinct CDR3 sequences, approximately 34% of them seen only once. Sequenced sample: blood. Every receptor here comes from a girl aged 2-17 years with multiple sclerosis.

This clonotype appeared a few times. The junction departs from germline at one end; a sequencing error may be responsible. CDR3 bases: TGTGCCAGCAGCGTAGGGGGAGCTTTCTTT. Protein sequence: CASSVGGAFF. The chain recombines TRBV13 with TRBJ1-1; possible D gene TRBD1, 6 bases. CDR1 and CDR2 (germline): PRHDT, FYEKMQ (reference sequence). CDR3 length: 10 residues.

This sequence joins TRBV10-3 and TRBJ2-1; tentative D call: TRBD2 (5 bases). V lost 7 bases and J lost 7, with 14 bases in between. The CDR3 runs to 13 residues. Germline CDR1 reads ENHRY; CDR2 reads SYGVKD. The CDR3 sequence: CAIKGSLANEQFF. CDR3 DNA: TGTGCCATCAAAGGGAGCTTAGCGAATGAGCAGTTCTTC.

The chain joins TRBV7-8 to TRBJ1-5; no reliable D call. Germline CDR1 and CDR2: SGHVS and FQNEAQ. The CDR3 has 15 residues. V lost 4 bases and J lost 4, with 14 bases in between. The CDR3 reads CASSSIAQLNQPQHF. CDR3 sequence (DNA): TGTGCCAGCAGCTCTATAGCGCAGTTGAATCAGCCCCAGCATTTT.

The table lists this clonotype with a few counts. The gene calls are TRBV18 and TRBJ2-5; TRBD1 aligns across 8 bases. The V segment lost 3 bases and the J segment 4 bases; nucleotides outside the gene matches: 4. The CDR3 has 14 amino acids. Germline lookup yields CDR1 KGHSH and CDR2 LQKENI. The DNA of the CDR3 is TGTGCCAGCTCACCGTCCGACAGGGGAGAGACCCAGTACTTC. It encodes CASSPSDRGETQYF.

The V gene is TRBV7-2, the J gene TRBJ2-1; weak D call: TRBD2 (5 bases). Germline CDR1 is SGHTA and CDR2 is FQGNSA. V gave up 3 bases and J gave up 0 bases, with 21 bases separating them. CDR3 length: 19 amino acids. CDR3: CASSLGYWTRLSSYNEQFF. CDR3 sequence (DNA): TGTGCCAGCAGCTTGGGATATTGGACTCGCCTCAGCTCCTACAATGAGCAGTTCTTC.

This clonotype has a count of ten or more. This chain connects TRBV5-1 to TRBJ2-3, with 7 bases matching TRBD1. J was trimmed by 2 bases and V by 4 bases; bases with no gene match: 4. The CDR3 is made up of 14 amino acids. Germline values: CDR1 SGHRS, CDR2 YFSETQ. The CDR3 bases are TGCGCCAGCAGCCCGGGACAGTACACAGATACGCAGTATTTT. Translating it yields CASSPGQYTDTQYF.

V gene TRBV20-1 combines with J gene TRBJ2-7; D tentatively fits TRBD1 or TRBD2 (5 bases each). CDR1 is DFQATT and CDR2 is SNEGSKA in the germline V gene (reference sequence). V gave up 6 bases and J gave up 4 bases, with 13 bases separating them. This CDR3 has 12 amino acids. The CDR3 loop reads CSARPGPYEQYF. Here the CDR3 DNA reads TGCAGTGCCCGACCGGGGCCGTACGAGCAGTACTTC.

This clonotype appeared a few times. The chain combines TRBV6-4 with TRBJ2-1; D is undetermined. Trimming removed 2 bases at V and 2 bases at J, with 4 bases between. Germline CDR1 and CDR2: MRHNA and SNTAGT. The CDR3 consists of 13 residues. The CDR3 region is CASSDGPYNEQFF. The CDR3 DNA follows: TGTGCCAGCAGTGACGGGCCCTACAATGAGCAGTTCTTC.

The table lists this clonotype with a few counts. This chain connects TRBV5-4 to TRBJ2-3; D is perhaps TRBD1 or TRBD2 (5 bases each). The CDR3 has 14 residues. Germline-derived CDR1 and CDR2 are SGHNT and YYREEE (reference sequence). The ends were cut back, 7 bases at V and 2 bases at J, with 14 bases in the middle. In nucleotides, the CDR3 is TGTGCCAGCGGATCCGGGGCTAACACAGATACGCAGTATTTT. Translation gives CASGSGANTDTQYF.

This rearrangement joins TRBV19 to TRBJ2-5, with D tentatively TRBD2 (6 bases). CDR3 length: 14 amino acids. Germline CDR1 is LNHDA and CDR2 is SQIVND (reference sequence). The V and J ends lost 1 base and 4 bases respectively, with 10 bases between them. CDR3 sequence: CASSIVAGSETQYF. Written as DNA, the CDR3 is TGTGCCAGTAGTATAGTGGCGGGGTCAGAGACCCAGTACTTC.

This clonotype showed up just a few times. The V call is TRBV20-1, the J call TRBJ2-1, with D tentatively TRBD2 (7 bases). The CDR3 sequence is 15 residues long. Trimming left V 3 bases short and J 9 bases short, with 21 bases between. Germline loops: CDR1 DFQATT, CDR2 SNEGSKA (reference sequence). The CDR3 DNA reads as TGCAGTGCTAGTTGGGGGGGGCCATTCAGCAGTGAGCAGTTCTTC. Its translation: CSASWGGPFSSEQFF.